These 3 T cell receptor beta chains were sequenced from one sample in a study of CD8 T cells in Susac syndrome. With random hexamers, roughly 0.45 to 1 ug RNA was reverse transcribed. TCRdb reprocessed the immunoSEQ multiplex PCR reads with MiXCR, giving one entry per CDR3 protein. The sample has around 200,000 distinct CDR3 sequences; nearly 97% are singletons. The sequencing sample was made of CD4+ T cells from PBMCs. Receptors were obtained from a human donor with multiple sclerosis.

This clonotype was seen a single time. This chain links TRBV5-1 with TRBJ2-7, with TRBD1 identical over 7 bases. J lost 4 bases, V lost 3 bases, and 16 bases had no gene match. In germline, CDR1 is SGHRS, CDR2 YFSETQ. The CDR3 covers 17 residues. The DNA of the CDR3 is TGCGCCAGCAGCTGGATGACAGGGTCGGTTTCGAAGTACGAGCAGTACTTC. It translates to CASSWMTGSVSKYEQYF.

For the CDR3, the DNA is TGCAGTGCTAGAGAGGCCATGAAACAGGGCACAGATACGCAGTATTTT. Amino acids: CSAREAMKQGTDTQYF. The chain has TRBV20-1 and TRBJ2-3, with D maybe TRBD1 (5 bases). CDR1 and CDR2 (germline): DFQATT, SNEGSKA (reference sequence). V was trimmed by 0 bases and J by 1 base, leaving 14 bases between them. The CDR3 runs 16 residues.

The gene calls are TRBV18 and TRBJ2-7; 8 positions match TRBD1. After removal of 4 bases from V and 0 bases from J, the junction contained 8 bases not matched to a gene. Germline lookup yields CDR1 KGHSH and CDR2 LQKENI. The CDR3 length is 16 residues. This CDR3 reads CASSLTGTGSSYEQYF. The CDR3 DNA reads as TGTGCCAGCTCACTCACCGGGACAGGTTCCTCCTACGAGCAGTACTTC.